The sequence of this TCR beta chain was determined in a study of neurological immune-mediated disorders. Study background: In a group of roughly 35 multiple sclerosis patients, approximately 30 had the relapsing-remitting type and 3 had the secondary progressive type.

This clonotype was found many times. The junction differs from germline at one of its ends, possibly a read error. 5'RACE with 10-nucleotide random UMIs produced the cDNA. Using its own MiXCR run on the 5' RACE reads, TCRdb lists one record per CDR3 protein. The sample lists roughly 60,000 distinct CDR3 sequences, 4% seen once, with 1.9% in the top ten. From germline, CDR1 is MGHRA and CDR2 YSYEKL. The CDR3 sequence is 14 residues long. The rearrangement links TRBV4-1 to TRBJ2-2; D is uncertain. Sequenced sample: CD4+ T cells from blood. This receptor was obtained from a woman between 40 and 55 years old with multiple sclerosis. The CDR3 DNA sequence: TGCGCCAACAGCCAAGATAGCAGGACCGGGGAGCTGTTTTTT. Protein sequence: CANSQDSRTGELFF.